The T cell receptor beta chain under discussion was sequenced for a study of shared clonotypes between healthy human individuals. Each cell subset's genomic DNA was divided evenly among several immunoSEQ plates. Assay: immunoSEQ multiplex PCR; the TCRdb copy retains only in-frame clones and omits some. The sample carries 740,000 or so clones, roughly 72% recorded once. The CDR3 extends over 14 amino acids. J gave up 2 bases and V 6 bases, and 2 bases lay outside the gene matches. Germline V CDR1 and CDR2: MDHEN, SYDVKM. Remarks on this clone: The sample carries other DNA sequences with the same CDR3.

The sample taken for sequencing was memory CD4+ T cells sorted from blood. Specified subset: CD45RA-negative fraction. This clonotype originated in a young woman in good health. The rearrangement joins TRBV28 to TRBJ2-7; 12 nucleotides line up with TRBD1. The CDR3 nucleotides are TGTGCCAGCAGGGGGACAGGGGGCACCTACGAGCAGTACTTC. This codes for CASRGTGGTYEQYF. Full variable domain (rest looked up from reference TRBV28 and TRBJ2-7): DVKVTQSSRYLVKRTGEKVFLECVQDMDHENMFWYRQDPGLGLRLIYFSYDVKMKEKGDIPEGYSVSREKKERFSLILESASTNQTSMYLCASRGTGGTYEQYFGPGTRLTVT.